The present TCR beta chain was sequenced within a study of T-cell memory formation after mild COVID-19. Overall study context: Largely donor-specific sequence clusters came from a couple of donors. Study results and limitations: Among CD4+ contracting clones, most were CM and EM, and CD8+ ones EMRA. Pre-infection memory harbored some responding clones, suggesting cross-reactive memory joined.

TCR alpha and TCR beta cDNA libraries carrying sample barcodes and UMIs came from 5'RACE with constant-segment primers. In TCRdb, the 5' RACE reads were re-called with MiXCR into one record per CDR3 protein. Of about 200,000 distinct CDR3 sequences in the sample, just over 9.5% were seen once. The ends lost 5 bases at V and 1 base at J; junction bases unmatched: 9. The germline V gene encodes CDR1 SGHAT and CDR2 FQDESV (reference sequence). The CDR3 length is 17 residues. Notes on this clonotype: Its matching antigen is unknown.

Sequenced input: PBMCs or a T cell subset sorted from them (not recorded which). The TCR was taken from a man younger than 30 who had mild COVID-19 (a few samples of this study predate the infection). Cell type and time point are not known. V gene TRBV11-1 combines with J gene TRBJ2-3; TRBD1 agrees at 10 bases. The chain's CDR3 is CASSNKDRGFGTDTQYF. DNA of the CDR3: TGTGCCAGCAGCAATAAGGACAGGGGGTTTGGCACAGATACGCAGTATTTT. Together with reference TRBV11-1 and TRBJ2-3, the CDR3 gives the full variable domain: EAEVAQSPRYKITEKSQAVAFWCDPISGHATLYWYRQILGQGPELLVQFQDESVVDDSQLPKDRFSAERLKGVDSTLKIQPAELGDSAMYLCASSNKDRGFGTDTQYFGPGTRLTVL.